The 4 T cell receptor beta chains below were found in one sample sequenced in a study of human T cells and chemical hapten exposure. TCRdb ran MiXCR on the RACE reads and lists one entry per CDR3 protein. The sample comprises around 380,000 distinct CDR3 sequences, approximately 5% of which are singletons, and roughly 8.2% rests with the top ten. The sample's time point: pre-sensitization, week 0. The treatment was: therapeutic diphenylcyclopropenone sensitization with weekly scalp DPC. Sequencing was performed on whole blood, taken in connection with sensitization to the hapten diphenylcyclopropenone (DPC). These receptors originate from a woman aged 18-29 years with alopecia areata. Some clones in this sample may be carry-over from other donors' samples.

This clonotype came up many times. The J gene is TRBJ2-3, the V gene TRBV2, with D tentatively TRBD2 (7 bases). This CDR3 comprises 13 residues. The V end was cut by 11 bases, the J end by 3 bases, with 15 bases between. Germline CDR1 and CDR2: SNHLY and FYNNEI. The chain's CDR3 is CAGGALWTDTQYF. Written as DNA, the CDR3 is TGTGCCGGGGGGGCATTGTGGACAGATACGCAGTATTTT.

This clonotype has at least ten counts. The chain links TRBV10-3 to TRBJ2-3; D may be TRBD1 (5 bases). Deletions cut 2 bases from V and 0 bases from J, with 9 bases between. The CDR3 extends over 15 amino acids. In germline, CDR1 is ENHRY, CDR2 SYGVKD. The CDR3 DNA reads TGTGCCATCAGTGAGGCAGGGCGGAGCACAGATACGCAGTATTTT. This translates into CAISEAGRSTDTQYF.

The table lists this clonotype with many counts. This rearrangement joins TRBV28 to TRBJ2-2; D is undetermined. From germline, CDR1 is MDHEN and CDR2 SYDVKM. The CDR3 is 14 amino acids. V was trimmed by 5 bases and J by 5 bases, leaving 12 bases between them. The CDR3 region is CASSPLVETGELFF. CDR3 in DNA: TGTGCCAGCAGTCCCCTGGTTGAAACCGGGGAGCTGTTTTTT. Complete variable domain (other parts from reference TRBV28 and TRBJ2-2): DVKVTQSSRYLVKRTGEKVFLECVQDMDHENMFWYRQDPGLGLRLIYFSYDVKMKEKGDIPEGYSVSREKKERFSLILESASTNQTSMYLCASSPLVETGELFFGEGSRLTVL.

This rearrangement joins TRBV5-1 to TRBJ1-1, with 7 bases matching TRBD1. J gave up 3 bases and V 4 bases, and 6 bases lay outside the gene matches. Germline CDR1 and CDR2: SGHRS and YFSETQ. This CDR3 has 14 residues. The CDR3 region is CASSPGDSYTEAFF. The CDR3 DNA follows: TGCGCCAGCAGCCCCGGGGACAGCTACACTGAAGCTTTCTTT.